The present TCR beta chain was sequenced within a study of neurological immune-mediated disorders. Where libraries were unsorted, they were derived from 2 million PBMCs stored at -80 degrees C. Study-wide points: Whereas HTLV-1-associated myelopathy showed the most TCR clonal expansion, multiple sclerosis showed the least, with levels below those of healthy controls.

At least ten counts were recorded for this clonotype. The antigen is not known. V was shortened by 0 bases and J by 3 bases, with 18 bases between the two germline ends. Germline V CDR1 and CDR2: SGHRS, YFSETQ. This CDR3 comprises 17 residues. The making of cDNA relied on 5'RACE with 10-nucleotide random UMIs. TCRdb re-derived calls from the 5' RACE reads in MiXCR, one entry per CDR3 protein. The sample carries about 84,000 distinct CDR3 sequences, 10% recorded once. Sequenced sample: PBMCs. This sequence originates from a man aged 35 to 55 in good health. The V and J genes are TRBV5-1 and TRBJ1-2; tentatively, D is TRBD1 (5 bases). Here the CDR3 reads CASSLDYGGKVDYGYTF. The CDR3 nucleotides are TGCGCCAGCAGCTTGGATTACGGGGGGAAAGTGGACTATGGCTACACCTTC.